This T cell receptor beta chain appears in the sequencing data of a study of blood T cell repertoires in COVID-19. About the study: T cells, B-cell-depleted T cells, or PBMCs supplied cDNA or gDNA.

Trimming left V 0 bases short and J 6 bases short, with 10 bases between. The CDR3 sequence is 14 residues long. Germline V gene data show CDR1 as MNHEY and CDR2 as SVGAGI. Per the authors' pipeline: Amplification with reference gene primers provided the estimates of nucleated cell counts. The repertoire was sequenced with immunoSEQ multiplex PCR; TCRdb's copy has only in-frame clones and lacks some. V, J and clone size reflect that table, while D and trimming were determined from the DNA. The sample yields some 100,000 clones, approximately 89% seen once. The receptor was derived from a woman older than 75 with active COVID-19. Source material: peripheral blood. The chain carries TRBV6-5 and TRBJ2-3, with D unresolved. CDR3 nucleotides: TGTGCCAGCAGTTACTCGGCAGGAAGGGATACGCAGTATTTT. It encodes CASSYSAGRDTQYF.